This T cell receptor beta chain emerged from a study of cytomegalovirus exposure and HLA in healthy donors. The study's findings and limits: TCR beta V- and J-gene trimming was later associated with a missense DCLRE1C variant. Reportedly, HLA-A and HLA-B alleles of most subjects were accurately predicted from TCR beta.

Regarding this clone: Its specificity is not known. At one of its ends the junction is not consistent with the germline gene, which may arise from a read error.

Both 60 Vbeta primers and 13 Jbeta primers went into the PCR. Libraries were prepared by immunoSEQ multiplex PCR; TCRdb keeps only in-frame clonotypes and omits some of them. Found here are 130,000 to 150,000 clones, under 90% of them singletons; the top ten hold 2% to 3%. Per germline, CDR1 SGHAT and CDR2 FQNNGV. CDR3 length: 15 amino acids. The source is a boy between 2 and 15 years old in good health and CMV-seronegative. The source material was PBMCs. The chain carries TRBV11-2 and TRBJ2-3, with TRBD2 as a possible D gene (6 bases). The CDR3 sequence: CASSSSAGGRDMQYF. The CDR3 coding sequence is TGTGCCAGCAGCTCTAGTGCCGGGGGTAGAGATATGCAGTATTTT.